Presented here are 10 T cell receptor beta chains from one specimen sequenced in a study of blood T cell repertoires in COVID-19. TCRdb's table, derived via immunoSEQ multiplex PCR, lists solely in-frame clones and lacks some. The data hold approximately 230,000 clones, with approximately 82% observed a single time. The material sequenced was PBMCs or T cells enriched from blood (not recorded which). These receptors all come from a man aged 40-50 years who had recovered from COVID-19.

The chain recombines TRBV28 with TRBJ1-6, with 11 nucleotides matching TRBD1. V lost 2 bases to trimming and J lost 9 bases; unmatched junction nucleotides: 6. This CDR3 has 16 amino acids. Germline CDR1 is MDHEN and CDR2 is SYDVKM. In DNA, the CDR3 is TGTGCCAGCAGTTTACCACGGACAGGGGGCGTTTCACCCCTCCACTTT. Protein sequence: CASSLPRTGGVSPLHF.

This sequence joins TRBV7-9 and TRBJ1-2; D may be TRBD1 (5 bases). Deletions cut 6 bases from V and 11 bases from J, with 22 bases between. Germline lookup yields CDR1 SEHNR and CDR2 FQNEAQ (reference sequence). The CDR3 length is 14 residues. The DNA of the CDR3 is TGTGCCAGCAGGGGTGGGACGTCGGGAGAGGGGTACACCTTC. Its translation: CASRGGTSGEGYTF. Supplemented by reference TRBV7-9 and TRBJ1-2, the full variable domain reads DTGVSQNPRHKITKRGQNVTFRCDPISEHNRLYWYRQTLGQGPEFLTYFQNEAQLEKSRLLSDRFSAERPKGSFSTLEIQRTEQGDSAMYLCASRGGTSGEGYTFGSGTRLTVV.

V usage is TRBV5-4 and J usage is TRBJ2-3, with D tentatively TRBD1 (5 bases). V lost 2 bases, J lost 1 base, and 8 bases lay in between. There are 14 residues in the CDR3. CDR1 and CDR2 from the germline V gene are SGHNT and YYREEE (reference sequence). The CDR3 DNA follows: TGTGCCAGCAGCTTAGCACAGGGCACAGATACGCAGTATTTT. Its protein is CASSLAQGTDTQYF.

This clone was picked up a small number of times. The CDR3 bases are TGCGCCAGCAGTGACGCGGGAGTGGAAACCTACGAGCAGTACTTC. Its translation is CASSDAGVETYEQYF. The rearrangement links TRBV10-1 to TRBJ2-7; TRBD2 matches at 7 bases. CDR1 is WNHNN and CDR2 is SYGVQD in the germline V gene (reference sequence). J lost 2 bases, V lost 3 bases, and 7 bases had no gene match. This CDR3 region has 15 residues.

For the CDR3, the DNA is TGTGCCAGCTCACCTTTCTCGGCCCCCGGGGGCACTGAAGCTTTCTTT. Residues: CASSPFSAPGGTEAFF. The rearrangement links TRBV18 to TRBJ1-1; D is possibly TRBD1 (5 bases). Trimming shortened V by 3 bases and J by 4 bases, and 18 bases separated the two germline ends. Germline V lookup: CDR1 KGHSH, CDR2 LQKENI. There are 16 residues in the CDR3.

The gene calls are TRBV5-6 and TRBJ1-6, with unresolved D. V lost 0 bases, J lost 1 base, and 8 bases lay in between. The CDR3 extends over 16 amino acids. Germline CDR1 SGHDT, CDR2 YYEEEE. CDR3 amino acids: CASSLVEASYNSPLHF. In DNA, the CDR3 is TGTGCCAGCAGCTTGGTAGAGGCATCCTATAATTCACCCCTCCACTTT.

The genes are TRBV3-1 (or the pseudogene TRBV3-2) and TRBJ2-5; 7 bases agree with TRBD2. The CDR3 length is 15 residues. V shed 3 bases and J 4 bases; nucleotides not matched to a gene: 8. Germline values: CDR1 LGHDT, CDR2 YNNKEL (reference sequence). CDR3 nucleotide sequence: TGTGCCAGCAGCCAGATGAGCGGGGCGGCAGAGACCCAGTACTTC. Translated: CASSQMSGAAETQYF.

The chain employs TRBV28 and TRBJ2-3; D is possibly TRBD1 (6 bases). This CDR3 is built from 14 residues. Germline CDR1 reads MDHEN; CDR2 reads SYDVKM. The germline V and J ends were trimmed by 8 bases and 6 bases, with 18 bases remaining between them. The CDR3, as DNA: TGTGCCAGCCTCCAGGGGTCGTCAGTGGATACGCAGTATTTT. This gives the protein CASLQGSSVDTQYF.

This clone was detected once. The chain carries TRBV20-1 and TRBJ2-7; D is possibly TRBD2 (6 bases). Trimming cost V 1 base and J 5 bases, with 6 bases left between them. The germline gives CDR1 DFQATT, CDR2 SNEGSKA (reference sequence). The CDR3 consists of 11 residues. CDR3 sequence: CSARGGDEQYF. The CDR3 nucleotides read TGCAGTGCTAGAGGCGGGGACGAGCAGTACTTC.

The CDR3: CASTRHTQYF. DNA of the CDR3: TGTGCCAGCACGCGGCATACGCAGTATTTT. The rearrangement uses TRBV2 and TRBJ2-3; D is unclear. The CDR3 spans 10 residues. Germline CDR1 SNHLY, CDR2 FYNNEI. The V gene lost 7 bases and the J gene lost 7 bases, with 6 bases spanning the gap.